What follows is one TCR beta chain and its context. Antigen unknown. The CDR3 is made up of 15 amino acids. Germline V gives CDR1 SGHRS, CDR2 YFSETQ. The V end was cut by 4 bases, the J end by 4 bases, with 17 bases between. Healthy Russian Caucasian donors spanned ages about 6 to 100 years. Every participating donor contributed around 9.5 milliliters of peripheral blood through a draw. It was with a sample-barcoded 5' primer and a J-beta primer mix that a second PCR of roughly 6 to 12 cycles was run. MiXCR was run by TCRdb on the 5' RACE reads, yielding one entry per CDR3 protein. The sample shows around 850,000 distinct CDR3 sequences, about 34% of them seen only once. The sample originates from a study of blood T cells in healthy people across ages. Study findings and constraints: Both higher diversity and more naive CD4+ cells marked long-lived donors when set against aged donors.

The material sequenced was blood. J is TRBJ1-1 and V is TRBV5-1; D possibly corresponds to TRBD1 (5 bases). This clonotype was obtained from a man in his late teens or twenties in good health. CDR3 residues: CASSPTVLQGTEAFF. The CDR3 DNA reads as TGCGCCAGCAGCCCCACTGTACTTCAGGGCACTGAAGCTTTCTTT. Complete variable domain (other parts from reference TRBV5-1 and TRBJ1-1): KAGVTQTPRYLIKTRGQQVTLSCSPISGHRSVSWYQQTPGQGLQFLFEYFSETQRNKGNFPGRFSGRQFSNSRSEMNVSTLELGDSALYLCASSPTVLQGTEAFFGQGTRLTVV.